This paragraph reports one TCR beta chain. The data belong to a study of blood T cell repertoires in COVID-19. Background on the study: The study drew acute and convalescent COVID-19 samples from the United States, Italy and Spain. Sample material is recorded as cDNA or gDNA derived from T cells, B-cell-depleted T cells, or PBMCs.

CDR1 is SGHRS and CDR2 is YFSETQ in the germline V gene. CDR3 size: 15 residues. The V gene lost 0 bases and the J gene lost 7 bases, with 14 bases spanning the gap. Sequencing used immunoSEQ multiplex PCR; TCRdb keeps in-frame clones, though not all of them. This sample carries 240,000 or so clones, 85% to 90% of them seen once, and the ten largest clones take approximately 0.9%. The chain uses TRBV5-1 and TRBJ2-1; D unresolved. The TCR comes from a man aged 45 to 65 who had been exposed to COVID-19. Sequencing was done on a sample of PBMCs or T cells enriched from blood (not recorded which). CDR3 coding DNA: TGCGCCAGCAGCTTGGAGCTCGGCTCACTAAATGAGCAGTTCTTC. The encoded protein is CASSLELGSLNEQFF. Full variable domain (outside the CDR3, taken from reference TRBV5-1 and TRBJ2-1): KAGVTQTPRYLIKTRGQQVTLSCSPISGHRSVSWYQQTPGQGLQFLFEYFSETQRNKGNFPGRFSGRQFSNSRSEMNVSTLELGDSALYLCASSLELGSLNEQFFGPGTRLTVL.